This entry describes one TCR beta chain. Antigen: not known. Method: immunoSEQ multiplex PCR; TCRdb's copy keeps in-frame clones and lacks some. The sample has about 160,000 clones, 86% seen once; the top ten hold about 2.2%. The data were taken from a study of cytomegalovirus exposure and HLA in healthy donors. Notes on the study in general: The study recorded 150 to 200 TCR beta chains that were cytomegalovirus-associated. According to a subsequent analysis, TCR clusters identified in the first cohort showed a tendency to co-occur across the roughly 120 validation repertoires.

The CDR3 contains 14 residues. V was trimmed by 0 bases and J by 5 bases, leaving 10 bases between them. The germline CDR1 and CDR2 sequences are MGHRA and YSYEKL. The donors were members of the validation cohort comprising about 120 subjects, separate from the roughly 670-subject first cohort. The sequenced material came from PBMCs. The sequence derives from a woman younger than 35 in good health and CMV-seronegative. The rearrangement links TRBV4-1 to TRBJ1-1; D gene uncertain. The CDR3 protein is CASSQDIEWTEAFF. CDR3 coding DNA: TGCGCCAGCAGCCAAGATATCGAGTGGACTGAAGCTTTCTTT.